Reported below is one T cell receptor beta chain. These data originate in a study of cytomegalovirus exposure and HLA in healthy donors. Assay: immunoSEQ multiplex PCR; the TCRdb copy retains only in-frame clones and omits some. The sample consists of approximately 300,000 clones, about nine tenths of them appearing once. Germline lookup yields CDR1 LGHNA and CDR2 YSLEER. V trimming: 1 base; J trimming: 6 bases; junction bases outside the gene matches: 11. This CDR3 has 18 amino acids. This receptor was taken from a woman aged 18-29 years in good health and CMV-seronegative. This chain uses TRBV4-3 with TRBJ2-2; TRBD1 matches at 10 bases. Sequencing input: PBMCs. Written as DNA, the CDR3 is TGCGCCAGCAGCCAAGCCCGTTTCGGGACAGGGGCCTCCGGGGAGCTGTTTTTT. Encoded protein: CASSQARFGTGASGELFF.